This T cell receptor beta chain was identified in a study of T-cell memory formation after mild COVID-19. The V gene end was trimmed by 3 bases and the J gene end by 2 bases; junction bases not matched to a gene: 9. From germline, CDR1 is SQVTM and CDR2 ANQGSEA. The CDR3 spans 15 residues. TCRdb recomputed calls from the 5' RACE reads with MiXCR, one row per CDR3 protein. The sample records under 250,000 distinct CDR3 sequences, approximately 15% being singletons. V is TRBV29-1 and J is TRBJ2-5, with 7 nucleotides matching TRBD2. The sequence was collected from an adult woman who had mild COVID-19 (a few samples of this study predate the infection). Cell type and time point are not known. Sample: PBMCs or a T cell subset sorted from them (not recorded which). Written as DNA, the CDR3 is TGCAGCGTTGAGATTTCGGGGGGATTACAAGAGACCCAGTACTTC. This codes for CSVEISGGLQETQYF.